The 16 T cell receptor beta chains presented below share a single source sample, sequenced in a study of CD4 T cells in relation to SARS-CoV-2 and coronaviruses. Sequencing was performed with immunoSEQ multiplex PCR; in TCRdb, only in-frame clones are kept and a portion is missing. The repertoire consists of tens of thousands of clones, with about 80% occurring once and the leading ten covering less than 1.5%. Their specific antigens are unknown. The source material was naive CD4+ T cells from PBMCs, cultured in vitro. Subset indicated: naive CD4+ T cells isolated by negative enrichment. The receptors come from an adult with COVID-19.

The rearrangement joins TRBV28 to TRBJ1-5, with a possible D match to TRBD1 (5 bases). The germline gives CDR1 MDHEN, CDR2 SYDVKM. V lost 6 bases, J lost 3 bases, and 9 bases lay in between. This CDR3 spans 13 amino acids. For the CDR3, the DNA is TGTGCCAGCAGGGGACTAAACAATCAGCCCCAGCATTTT. Protein sequence: CASRGLNNQPQHF.

The chain carries TRBV28 and TRBJ2-7, with 9 nucleotides matching TRBD2. V gave up 7 bases and J gave up 7 bases; unmatched junction bases: 11. CDR1 and CDR2 from the germline V gene are MDHEN and SYDVKM. The CDR3 length is 14 residues. This chain's CDR3 is CASIGELAGFEQYF. The CDR3 DNA reads TGTGCCAGCATTGGGGAGCTAGCGGGGTTTGAGCAGTACTTC.

This clone turned up a few times. The chain links TRBV30 to TRBJ2-1; 12 positions match TRBD2. Germline V gene data show CDR1 as GTSNPN and CDR2 as SVGIG (reference sequence). This CDR3 has 14 amino acids. The J segment lost 3 bases and the V segment lost 5 bases, leaving 2 bases of the junction unmatched. CDR3 residues: CAWGTSGYYNEQFF. CDR3 nucleotide sequence: TGTGCCTGGGGGACTAGCGGGTACTACAATGAGCAGTTCTTC.

The chain uses TRBV7-9 and TRBJ2-5, with 7 bases aligning to TRBD1. The CDR3 length is 14 residues. The germline CDR1 and CDR2 sequences are SEHNR and FQNEAQ (reference sequence). Germline trimming cut 2 bases from V and 7 bases from J; bases unmatched to any gene: 7. The CDR3: CASSLSGQFGTQYF. The CDR3 DNA sequence: TGTGCCAGCAGCTTATCGGGACAGTTTGGGACCCAGTACTTC. The whole variable domain, filled in from reference TRBV7-9 and TRBJ2-5, reads DTGVSQNPRHKITKRGQNVTFRCDPISEHNRLYWYRQTLGQGPEFLTYFQNEAQLEKSRLLSDRFSAERPKGSFSTLEIQRTEQGDSAMYLCASSLSGQFGTQYFGPGTRLLVL.

This chain connects TRBV2 to TRBJ2-6; the D is unclear. Per the germline V gene, CDR1 is SNHLY and CDR2 is FYNNEI. Trimming removed 5 bases at V and 0 bases at J, with 8 bases between. The CDR3 loop spans 15 amino acids. CDR3 nucleotide sequence: TGTGCCAGCAGTATAACCCACTCTGGGGCCAACGTCCTGACTTTC. Translation: CASSITHSGANVLTF.

This clone has just one count. CDR3: CARLPSWGAGGRVDNEQFF. The DNA for the CDR3 is TGCGCCAGACTCCCGAGTTGGGGAGCGGGGGGGAGGGTTGACAATGAGCAGTTCTTC. The chain carries TRBV10-1 and TRBJ2-1; 10 nucleotides agree with TRBD2. With 9 bases clipped from V and 5 bases from J, the junction kept 22 bases outside the gene matches. Germline V gene lookup returns CDR1 WNHNN and CDR2 SYGVQD (reference sequence). The CDR3 loop spans 19 amino acids.

This chain links TRBV6-1 with TRBJ1-4, with D perhaps TRBD1 (5 bases). The CDR3 contains 16 residues. The V gene lost 1 base and the J gene lost 5 bases, with 14 bases spanning the gap. CDR1 MNHNS and CDR2 SASEGT come from the germline V gene. CDR3 coding DNA: TGTGCCAGCAGTGAAGAGCGGGGCGGGGGGAATGAAAAACTGTTTTTT. This encodes CASSEERGGGNEKLFF.

The chain recombines TRBV19 with TRBJ1-3, with D possibly matching TRBD1 (5 bases). CDR1 LNHDA and CDR2 SQIVND come from the germline V gene (reference sequence). The V end was cut by 4 bases, the J end by 0 bases, with 10 bases between. The CDR3 has 15 residues. As DNA, the CDR3 is TGTGCCAGTAGTAGAACAGGAACCTCTGGAAACACCATATATTTT. This codes for CASSRTGTSGNTIYF.

The chain has TRBV27 and TRBJ1-4; D not certain. The CDR3 sequence is 14 residues long. Germline V gene data show CDR1 as MNHEY and CDR2 as SMNVEV (reference sequence). Trimming removed 2 bases from V and 5 bases from J, with 9 bases in between. CDR3 sequence reads: CASSLGVKNEKLFF. Here the CDR3 DNA reads TGTGCCAGCAGTTTAGGGGTCAAAAATGAAAAACTGTTTTTT. Full variable domain (outside the CDR3, taken from reference TRBV27 and TRBJ1-4): EAQVTQNPRYLITVTGKKLTVTCSQNMNHEYMSWYRQDPGLGLRQIYYSMNVEVTDKGDVPEGYKVSRKEKRNFPLILESPSPNQTSLYFCASSLGVKNEKLFFGSGTQLSVL.

Here the CDR3 reads CASSLGLAGILAKNIQYF. DNA of the CDR3: TGTGCCAGCAGCTTGGGACTAGCGGGTATCCTAGCCAAAAACATTCAGTACTTC. The J gene is TRBJ2-4, the V gene TRBV11-2, with 12 bases identical to TRBD2. This CDR3 region has 18 residues. The V gene's germline CDR1 is SGHAT and CDR2 FQNNGV. The J segment lost 0 bases and the V segment lost 3 bases, leaving 6 bases of the junction unmatched.

The rearrangement joins TRBV5-1 to TRBJ2-4, with 11 bases identical to TRBD1. The CDR3 covers 18 residues. Trimming took 1 base from V and 3 from J; bases not matched to a gene: 9. CDR1 is SGHRS, CDR2 YFSETQ, per germline. The chain's CDR3 is CASSLSPGQGVVKNIQYF. CDR3 bases: TGCGCCAGCAGCTTGTCCCCGGGACAGGGGGTAGTCAAAAACATTCAGTACTTC.

This clone was found a few times. The J gene is TRBJ2-7, the V gene TRBV7-9, with TRBD1 identical over 7 bases. Unmatched junction bases numbered 3, after V lost 5 bases and J lost 5 bases. The CDR3 contains 12 residues. Germline-derived CDR1 and CDR2 are SEHNR and FQNEAQ (reference sequence). The DNA for the CDR3 is TGTGCCAGCAGCGCTGGGACAGACGAGCAGTACTTC. Its protein product is CASSAGTDEQYF.

The J gene is TRBJ2-2, the V gene TRBV4-1; D not resolved. This CDR3 is 14 amino acids long. V gave up 5 bases and J gave up 4 bases, with 11 bases separating them. In germline, CDR1 is MGHRA, CDR2 YSYEKL. The CDR3 DNA reads as TGCGCCAGCAGCAGCGACCGTCTCACCGGGGAGCTGTTTTTT. Amino acids: CASSSDRLTGELFF.

This chain connects TRBV29-1 to TRBJ2-5; D remains ambiguous. The V end was cut by 6 bases, the J end by 7 bases, with 9 bases between. CDR1 is SQVTM and CDR2 is ANQGSEA in the germline V gene. The CDR3 is 10 residues long. The CDR3 nucleotides are TGCAGCGTCGCAACACTGACCCAGTACTTC. Encoded protein: CSVATLTQYF.

The chain carries TRBV28 and TRBJ1-5; a possible D gene is TRBD1 (5 bases). The germline V gene has CDR1 MDHEN and CDR2 SYDVKM. The CDR3 contains 12 residues. Trimming took off 8 bases at V and 3 bases at J, with 8 bases between the two ends. The CDR3 DNA sequence: TGTGCCAGCCGACAGATCAATCAGCCCCAGCATTTT. Protein: CASRQINQPQHF.

The CDR3 bases are TGCAGTGCTAGAGAATACCAACAGCAGTACTTC. Its translation is CSAREYQQQYF. The chain recombines TRBV20-1 with TRBJ2-7, with no clear D. The length of the CDR3 is 11 residues. Germline CDR1 and CDR2: DFQATT and SNEGSKA (reference sequence). The V and J ends lost 0 bases and 8 bases respectively, with 8 bases between them.